Presented here are 18 T cell receptor beta chains from one specimen sequenced in a study of blood T cell repertoires in COVID-19. Sequencing used immunoSEQ multiplex PCR; TCRdb keeps in-frame clones, though not all of them. The sample includes some 200,000 clones, roughly four fifths of them seen just once. Sequenced: PBMCs or T cells enriched from blood (not recorded which). The receptors shown here come from a middle-aged man who had recovered from COVID-19.

V and J are TRBV7-6 and TRBJ1-5; no clear D. Per the germline V gene, CDR1 is SGHVS and CDR2 is FNYEAQ. Between the trimmed V and J ends, which lost 5 bases and 1 base, there was a span of 15 bases. The CDR3 totals 16 residues. The DNA of the CDR3 is TGTGCCAGCAGCCCCTACCCCCGAGGGAGCAATCAGCCCCAGCATTTT. This sequence encodes CASSPYPRGSNQPQHF.

The chain combines TRBV30 with TRBJ1-4; D might be TRBD1 (5 bases). This CDR3 is 14 amino acids long. Germline V gene sequence: CDR1 GTSNPN, CDR2 SVGIG (reference sequence). The V and J ends lost 4 bases and 8 bases respectively, with 17 bases between them. The CDR3 DNA reads TGTGCCTGGACTTCAGGGAAGCTTGGGGAAAAACTGTTTTTT. Translation: CAWTSGKLGEKLFF.

This clone came up once. The J gene is TRBJ1-2, the V gene TRBV19, with TRBD1 identical over 7 bases. The ends lost 5 bases at V and 2 bases at J; junction bases unmatched: 11. The CDR3 totals 16 residues. The germline CDR1 and CDR2 sequences are LNHDA and SQIVND (reference sequence). Here the CDR3 reads CASSLGGGLRNYGYTF. The DNA for the CDR3 is TGTGCCAGTAGTCTCGGAGGGGGCCTAAGAAACTATGGCTACACCTTC. The whole variable domain, remainder taken from reference TRBV19 and TRBJ1-2, is DGGITQSPKYLFRKEGQNVTLSCEQNLNHDAMYWYRQDPGQGLRLIYYSQIVNDFQKGDIAEGYSVSREKKESFPLTVTSAQKNPTAFYLCASSLGGGLRNYGYTFGSGTRLTVV.

V and J are TRBV6-5 and TRBJ2-7, with unresolved D. The length of the CDR3 is 13 residues. Trimming took off 0 bases at V and 0 bases at J, with 3 bases between the two ends. The germline V gene has CDR1 MNHEY and CDR2 SVGAGI. In DNA form, the CDR3 reads TGTGCCAGCAGTTACTCGCGCTCCTACGAGCAGTACTTC. It codes for CASSYSRSYEQYF.

This clone was recorded only once. This sequence joins TRBV19 and TRBJ1-5; 10 bases align to TRBD1. The length of the CDR3 is 15 residues. Losses at the gene ends were 10 bases for V and 4 bases for J; bases not matched to a gene: 10. Looked up from germline, CDR1 is LNHDA and CDR2 is SQIVND (reference sequence). CDR3 sequence: CATTVPDRGNQPQHF. The CDR3 DNA reads as TGTGCCACCACTGTGCCGGACAGGGGGAATCAGCCCCAGCATTTT.

The chain couples TRBV7-9 to TRBJ1-2, with D possibly matching TRBD1 (5 bases). The V gene's germline CDR1 is SEHNR and CDR2 FQNEAQ (reference sequence). The CDR3 extends over 15 amino acids. Trimming took off 1 base at V and 8 bases at J, with 17 bases between the two ends. The CDR3 bases are TGTGCCAGCAGCTTAGAGGATAGGGGCGGTAGAGGCTACACCTTC. This codes for CASSLEDRGGRGYTF.

This sequence joins TRBV30 and TRBJ1-2, with a possible D match to TRBD1 (6 bases). The CDR3 is 13 amino acids. Between the trimmed V and J ends, which lost 3 bases and 6 bases, there was a span of 14 bases. Per the germline V gene, CDR1 is GTSNPN and CDR2 is SVGIG (reference sequence). The CDR3 reads CAWRGGGQDGYTF. The CDR3, as DNA: TGTGCCTGGAGGGGCGGGGGGCAGGATGGCTACACCTTC.

The rearrangement uses TRBV19 and TRBJ1-2; 9 nucleotides line up with TRBD1. After removal of 9 bases from V and 7 bases from J, the junction contained 12 bases not matched to a gene. The CDR3 loop spans 14 amino acids. Germline V gene data show CDR1 as LNHDA and CDR2 as SQIVND (reference sequence). In DNA, the CDR3 is TGTGCCAGCCGCTCGGGACAGGGAGAGTTTGGCTACACCTTC. Its translation: CASRSGQGEFGYTF.

The CDR3 protein is CASSVGQAYSQPQHF. CDR3 DNA sequence: TGTGCCAGCAGTGTAGGACAGGCATACTCTCAGCCCCAGCATTTT. The rearrangement joins TRBV2 to TRBJ1-5; 7 bases are a match to TRBD1. The V gene end was trimmed by 4 bases and the J gene end by 6 bases; junction bases not matched to a gene: 9. This CDR3 contains 15 residues. CDR1 is SNHLY, CDR2 FYNNEI, per germline.

This chain links TRBV28 with TRBJ2-7; a possible D gene is TRBD1 (5 bases). The V and J ends lost 7 bases and 2 bases respectively, with 21 bases between them. Germline CDR1 MDHEN, CDR2 SYDVKM. The CDR3 totals 16 residues. Here the CDR3 reads CASTVSQEIPTYEQYF. CDR3 nucleotides: TGTGCCAGCACCGTGTCACAGGAGATTCCCACCTACGAGCAGTACTTC. Combining the CDR3 with reference TRBV28 and TRBJ2-7 gives the whole variable domain DVKVTQSSRYLVKRTGEKVFLECVQDMDHENMFWYRQDPGLGLRLIYFSYDVKMKEKGDIPEGYSVSREKKERFSLILESASTNQTSMYLCASTVSQEIPTYEQYFGPGTRLTVT.

This rearrangement joins TRBV7-3 to TRBJ2-1; 8 bases agree with TRBD1. CDR1 and CDR2 from the germline V gene are SGHTA and FQGTGA. V dropped 2 bases and J dropped 9; count of bases not matched to a gene: 9. The CDR3 has 15 residues. The CDR3 spells CASSLGQGRGGEQFF. The CDR3 bases are TGTGCCAGCAGCTTAGGACAGGGCCGGGGAGGTGAGCAGTTCTTC.

This clone was observed a few times. The chain uses TRBV5-1 and TRBJ1-2; perhaps TRBD1 as D (5 bases). The V end was cut by 0 bases, the J end by 8 bases, with 14 bases between. Germline V gives CDR1 SGHRS, CDR2 YFSETQ. This CDR3 has 14 residues. This CDR3 is CASSLAVRVDGYTF. In DNA form, the CDR3 reads TGCGCCAGCAGCTTGGCGGTCAGGGTTGACGGCTACACCTTC.

The V gene is TRBV5-8, the J gene TRBJ2-3; TRBD2 aligns across 7 bases. V shed 0 bases and J 2 bases; nucleotides not matched to a gene: 6. Looked up from germline, CDR1 is SGHTS and CDR2 is YDEGEE. CDR3 length: 16 residues. CDR3 nucleotide sequence: TGTGCCAGCAGCTTGGCTAGCGGATTATACACAGATACGCAGTATTTT. Protein: CASSLASGLYTDTQYF.

The chain carries TRBV7-2 and TRBJ1-2; possibly TRBD1 for D (5 bases). The CDR3 is made up of 15 amino acids. Per the germline V gene, CDR1 is SGHTA and CDR2 is FQGNSA. Trimming pared 4 bases from V and 8 bases from J, leaving 20 bases between. CDR3 in amino acids: CASSSSGDSGRGYTF. The CDR3 DNA follows: TGTGCCAGCAGCTCTTCTGGGGACTCAGGACGGGGCTACACCTTC.

This rearrangement joins TRBV6-1 to TRBJ2-7; D is unresolved. Germline loops: CDR1 MNHNS, CDR2 SASEGT. This CDR3 is 13 amino acids long. Trimming removed 2 bases from V and 3 bases from J, with 8 bases in between. Here the CDR3 DNA reads TGTGCCAGCAGTGAAAATGCGGTCTACGAGCAGTACTTC. Translation gives CASSENAVYEQYF.

This clone was counted between two and nine times. The chain uses TRBV28 and TRBJ1-5; D may be TRBD1 (5 bases). Germline V gives CDR1 MDHEN, CDR2 SYDVKM. V shed 6 bases and J shed 4 bases, with 10 bases lying between them. The CDR3 has 13 amino acids. The CDR3 sequence is CASRQGSNQPQHF. CDR3 sequence (DNA): TGTGCCAGCAGGCAGGGATCGAATCAGCCCCAGCATTTT. The full variable domain, with the rest looked up from reference TRBV28 and TRBJ1-5, is DVKVTQSSRYLVKRTGEKVFLECVQDMDHENMFWYRQDPGLGLRLIYFSYDVKMKEKGDIPEGYSVSREKKERFSLILESASTNQTSMYLCASRQGSNQPQHFGDGTRLSIL.

This sequence joins TRBV27 and TRBJ1-6; weak D call: TRBD1 (5 bases). The germline gives CDR1 MNHEY, CDR2 SMNVEV (reference sequence). This CDR3 has 16 residues. The V end lost 1 base, the J end lost 7 bases, and 14 bases lay between the germline ends. CDR3 loop: CASSLYPDRLNSPLHF. The CDR3 bases are TGTGCCAGCAGTTTATACCCTGACAGACTCAATTCACCCCTCCACTTT.

The V and J genes are TRBV7-2 and TRBJ1-4, with D uncertain. The CDR3 length is 18 residues. Trimming removed 0 bases at V and 8 bases at J, with 22 bases between. CDR1 and CDR2 from the germline V gene are SGHTA and FQGNSA. The CDR3: CASSLARPFSGFREKLFF. In DNA, the CDR3 is TGTGCCAGCAGCTTAGCGAGACCCTTTTCGGGGTTTCGAGAAAAACTGTTTTTT.